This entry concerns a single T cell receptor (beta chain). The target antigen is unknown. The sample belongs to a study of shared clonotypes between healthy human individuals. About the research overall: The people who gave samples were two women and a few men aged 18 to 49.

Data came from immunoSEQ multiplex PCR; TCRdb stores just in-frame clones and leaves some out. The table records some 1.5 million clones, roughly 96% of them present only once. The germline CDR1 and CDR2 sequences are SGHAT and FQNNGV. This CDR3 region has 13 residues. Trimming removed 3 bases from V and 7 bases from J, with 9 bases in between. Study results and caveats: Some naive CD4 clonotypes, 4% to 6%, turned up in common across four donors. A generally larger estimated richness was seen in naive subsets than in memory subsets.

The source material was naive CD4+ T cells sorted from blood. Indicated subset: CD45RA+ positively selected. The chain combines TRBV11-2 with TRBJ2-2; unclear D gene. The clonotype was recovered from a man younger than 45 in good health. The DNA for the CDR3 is TGTGCCAGCAGCTTTCGACCGAGCGGGGAGCTGTTTTTT. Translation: CASSFRPSGELFF.